The rows below give T cell receptor beta chains drawn from one sample of a study of vaccination and CD4 T cells after COVID-19. These receptors' antigens are unknown. TCRdb reprocessed the PCR reads via MiXCR and lists one record per CDR3 protein. The repertoire consists of around 15,000 distinct CDR3 sequences, with under 40% occurring once and the leading ten covering more than 14%. Sample: cultured CD4+ T cells from blood. All receptors come from a human donor with COVID-19. Each CDR3 is given without its conserved first and last residue. D genes are given only for firm matches.

>.|TRBJ2-2|TRBV7-9
ASKLSWQPNTGELF
>TRBD1|TRBJ1-1|TRBV7-9
ASSPQTGDTEAF
>TRBD2|TRBJ2-5|TRBV7-7
ASSVTSGYQETQY
>.|TRBJ1-1|TRBV5-1
ASSLAHHFSPNTEAF
>.|TRBJ1-4|TRBV7-9
ASTKLTQGIANEKLF
>.|TRBJ2-6|TRBV4-2
ASSPTGSGANVLT
>TRBD1|TRBJ1-1|TRBV5-1
ASSPQPTGEGTEAF
>.|TRBJ1-6|TRBV11-2
ASSFPLRVMISYNSPLH
>.|TRBJ1-5|TRBV12-3/TRBV12-4
ASSLGPHGYQPQH
>TRBD1|TRBJ2-4|TRBV5-1
ASRDQGAVDIQY
>TRBD2|TRBJ2-5|TRBV14
ASSQQTSGVETQY
>.|TRBJ1-5|TRBV5-6
ASSLGGAQWGIDQPQH
>.|TRBJ1-1|TRBV6-5
ASSYSRGGTTEAF
>.|TRBJ1-5|TRBV6-1
ASSTGKGNQPQH
>.|TRBJ1-3|TRBV20-1
SASGGAGNTIY
>TRBD1|TRBJ1-1|TRBV7-9
ASSWGDSGGKAF
>TRBD1|TRBJ2-7|TRBV11-3
ASRQGLYEQY
>.|TRBJ2-7|TRBV4-1
ASSQEGPTEQY
>.|TRBJ1-1|TRBV21-1
ASSKAGGPPEAF
>.|TRBJ2-6|TRBV12-3/TRBV12-4
ASSLFAGANVLT
>TRBD1|TRBJ1-2|TRBV20-1
SARDQGQGARYGYT
>.|TRBJ1-2|TRBV12-3/TRBV12-4
ASKWGGVGYT
>TRBD1|TRBJ1-5|TRBV2
ASSEWTGFNQPQH
>.|TRBJ1-2|TRBV6-1
ASSPSWGYT
>.|TRBJ1-3|TRBV20-1
SAKLGVSAGNTIY
>.|TRBJ2-1|TRBV7-6
ASSLSNNEQF
>.|TRBJ1-2|TRBV7-9
ASSPVRGGYT
>.|TRBJ1-3|TRBV6-2/TRBV6-3
ASSSRRNTIY
>TRBD1|TRBJ2-1|TRBV19
ASQWGTGGFYNEQF
>TRBD2|TRBJ2-1|TRBV6-2/TRBV6-3
ASSLGLAGGYEQF
>.|TRBJ2-3|TRBV27
ASSLGGYTDTQY
>TRBD1|TRBJ1-6|TRBV20-1
SARSTGGRGNNSPLH
>TRBD1|TRBJ1-5|TRBV6-5
ASSYSAGTGVQPQH
>TRBD1|TRBJ2-3|TRBV7-9
ASSRGTGGTDTQY
>TRBD1|TRBJ1-2|TRBV6-1
ASRVGQGVGGYT
>TRBD2|TRBJ2-1|TRBV2
ASSALAGGRDEQF
>.|TRBJ1-1|TRBV11-1
ASSWPGRLNTEAF
>TRBD1|TRBJ1-2|TRBV19
ASSVPGQNYGYT
>.|TRBJ1-2|TRBV19
ASSIGAKGEGYT
>.|TRBJ1-1|TRBV6-1
ASTPLANAGGAF
>TRBD1|TRBJ1-5|TRBV6-2/TRBV6-3
ASRAGGSARGAQPQH
>.|TRBJ1-1|TRBV7-2
ASSLTWGTEAF